This T cell receptor beta chain was profiled in a study of blood T cell repertoires in COVID-19. Across the study: Acute and convalescent COVID-19 samples came from the United States, Italy and Spain. T cells, B-cell-depleted T cells, or PBMCs provided the cDNA or gDNA that served as material.

Methods used by the authors: The assay estimated nucleated cells by amplifying reference gene primers. Sequencing used immunoSEQ multiplex PCR; TCRdb keeps in-frame clones, though not all of them. V, J and clone size reflect that table, while D and trimming were determined from the DNA. The sample has more than 80,000 clones; 75% to 90% are singletons. This CDR3 spans 17 amino acids. Germline V lookup: CDR1 SGHTS, CDR2 YDEGEE. V shed 0 bases and J shed 4 bases, with 19 bases lying between them. Sequences were obtained from peripheral blood. The chain couples TRBV5-8 to TRBJ1-1; perhaps TRBD1 as D (5 bases). This receptor was taken from a woman older than 75 with active or convalescent COVID-19. The CDR3 DNA reads TGTGCCAGCAGCTTGGTATATTTGTTAGGGGAGGCCACTGAAGCTTTCTTT. It is translated as CASSLVYLLGEATEAFF.